This entry lists 5 T cell receptor beta chains sequenced from one sample in a study of identifying expanded T cells in peripheral blood. Repertoires were generated with immunoSEQ multiplex PCR, while TCRdb's copy carries only in-frame clones and drops some. The sample shows about 90,000 clones, 85% of them seen only once. Specimen: blood. Receptors were obtained from a person between 18 and 75 years old in good health.

This clone was counted once. This sequence joins TRBV6-5 and TRBJ1-1; D not certain. With 2 bases removed from V and 1 base from J, the gap between germline ends came to 5 bases. The CDR3 runs 13 residues. The germline gives CDR1 MNHEY, CDR2 SVGAGI. CDR3 amino acids: CASSYAENTEAFF. The CDR3 DNA is TGTGCCAGCAGTTACGCAGAGAACACTGAAGCTTTCTTT.

The J gene is TRBJ2-4, the V gene TRBV4-3; D may correspond to TRBD1 or TRBD2 (5 bases each). There are 15 residues in the CDR3. The ends were cut back, 4 bases at V and 1 base at J, with 11 bases in the middle. Germline CDR1 and CDR2: LGHNA and YSLEER. CDR3 sequence (DNA): TGCGCCAGCAGCCTGGGGGTGGGGGCCAAAAACATTCAGTACTTC. Its protein is CASSLGVGAKNIQYF.

Here the CDR3 reads CASSLEQGWFYGYTF. CDR3 coding DNA: TGCGCCAGCAGCTTGGAACAGGGGTGGTTTTATGGCTACACCTTC. The gene calls are TRBV5-1 and TRBJ1-2; 7 bases are a match to TRBD1. The CDR3 runs to 15 residues. Looked up from germline, CDR1 is SGHRS and CDR2 is YFSETQ. V gave up 0 bases and J gave up 5 bases; unmatched junction bases: 7.

J is TRBJ2-7 and V is TRBV5-1; 7 bases align to TRBD1. The CDR3 is 14 residues long. Germline CDR1 is SGHRS and CDR2 is YFSETQ. The junction had 5 bases not matched to a gene; V was cut back by 0 bases and J by 5 bases. DNA of the CDR3: TGCGCCAGCAGCTTGGCGACAGGGATCAACGAGCAGTACTTC. Translated: CASSLATGINEQYF.

The rearrangement links TRBV9 to TRBJ1-4, with D possibly TRBD1 on 6 matching bases. The CDR3 sequence is 15 residues long. V was clipped by 2 bases and J by 4 bases, with 12 bases between them. Germline V CDR1 and CDR2: SGDLS, YYNGEE. The DNA for the CDR3 is TGTGCCAGCAGCGTTGCGACAGGTCATAATGAAAAACTGTTTTTT. Its translation: CASSVATGHNEKLFF.